This entry concerns a single T cell receptor beta chain. This entry is derived from a study of blood T cell repertoires in COVID-19. Overall study context: Specimens from acute and convalescent COVID-19 originated in the United States, Italy and Spain.

Per the original methods: Using reference gene primer amplification, nucleated cell counts were estimated. Clones were sequenced by immunoSEQ multiplex PCR, and TCRdb holds only the in-frame ones, with some missing. V, J and clone size are taken as reported in that table, and D and trimming were inferred from the DNA itself. The data hold fewer than 150,000 clones, with 78% observed a single time. The germline gives CDR1 SGHNT, CDR2 YYREEE (reference sequence). The CDR3 loop spans 13 amino acids. Trimming took off 0 bases at V and 3 bases at J, with 6 bases between the two ends. Input material: peripheral blood. This clonotype originated in a man in his sixties or seventies with acute or convalescent COVID-19. The V and J genes are TRBV5-4 and TRBJ1-2; no reliable D call. The CDR3 loop is CASSLGGDYGYTF. CDR3 in DNA: TGTGCCAGCAGCTTGGGCGGGGACTATGGCTACACCTTC.